Listed below are T cell receptor beta chains from one sample, sequenced in a study of molecular identifiers for immune sequencing clone quantification. MiXCR, run by TCRdb on the PCR reads, gives a single entry per CDR3 protein. The sample has around 460,000 distinct CDR3 sequences, around 25% seen once; the top ten hold around 0.76%. The specimen was naive CD8+ T cells from blood, with Jurkat cell RNA spiked in. These receptors were obtained from a human donor in good health. Some libraries in this study had Jurkat cell RNA spiked in. The CDR3 runs from the conserved cysteine through the conserved F or W. A D gene is named only where the DNA matches it firmly. Clone sizes are given selectively: once, few, many, or a class where the clone is expanded.

j_call v_call clone_size d_call cdr3_aa cdr3_nt
TRBJ2-3 TRBV6-2/TRBV6-3 few TRBD2 CASSYSISGGPSTTDTQYF TGTGCCAGCAGTTACTCGATCAGCGGGGGCCCATCAACCACAGATACGCAGTATTTT
TRBJ2-1 TRBV6-5 few NA CASTPPGDSVLFF TGTGCCAGCACTCCACCCGGAGACAGTGTACTGTTCTTC
TRBJ2-2 TRBV18 few NA CASSATPDRHTGGLFF TGTGCCAGCTCAGCAACCCCGGACCGACACACCGGGGGGCTGTTTTTT
TRBJ1-2 TRBV13 few TRBD1 CASSSEQTGANYGYTF TGTGCCAGCAGCTCCGAACAGACAGGGGCTAACTATGGCTACACCTTC
TRBJ2-5 TRBV27 NA TRBD1 CASSPGQGYIETQYF TGTGCCAGCAGTCCAGGACAGGGTTACATCGAGACCCAGTACTTC
TRBJ2-2 TRBV4-3 few NA CASSQVLGATGELFF TGCGCCAGCAGCCAAGTTTTGGGAGCCACCGGGGAGCTGTTTTTT
TRBJ1-2 TRBV19 NA NA CASSITEVPYGYTF TGTGCCAGTAGTATAACCGAAGTCCCCTATGGCTACACCTTC
TRBJ2-1 TRBV7-9 NA NA CASSAGNEQFF TGTGCCAGCAGCGCCGGGAATGAGCAGTTCTTC
TRBJ2-6 TRBV20-1 NA NA CSATGGANALTF TGCAGTGCTACCGGAGGGGCCAACGCCCTGACTTTC
TRBJ2-5 TRBV6-5 many NA CASRSRSRETQYF TGTGCCAGCAGGAGTCGGAGTCGAGAGACCCAGTACTTC
TRBJ2-2 TRBV25-1 many NA CASSRRAANTGELFF TGTGCCAGCAGCCGAAGGGCAGCGAACACCGGGGAGCTGTTTTTT
TRBJ2-1 TRBV24-1 few TRBD2 CAVGGGNSEQFF TGTGCCGTGGGCGGGGGGAACAGTGAGCAGTTCTTC
TRBJ2-1 TRBV19 many NA CASSMGSNEQFF TGTGCCAGTAGTATGGGGTCCAATGAGCAGTTCTTC
TRBJ2-3 TRBV18 NA NA CASSPGRAEYTQYF TGTGCCAGCTCACCGGGCAGGGCGGAGTATACGCAGTATTTT
TRBJ2-1 TRBV19 NA NA CASTPWDPSYNEQFF TGTGCCAGTACCCCTTGGGACCCCTCCTACAATGAGCAGTTCTTC
TRBJ1-1 TRBV4-3 few NA CASSQQVAYTEAFF TGCGCCAGCAGCCAACAGGTTGCATACACTGAAGCTTTCTTT
TRBJ2-1 TRBV20-1 NA NA CSARDLGPEQFF TGCAGTGCTAGGGACCTTGGTCCCGAGCAGTTCTTC
TRBJ2-6 TRBV25-1 NA TRBD1 CASRGQGGRSAGANVLTF TGTGCCAGCAGAGGACAGGGTGGCCGCTCGGCTGGGGCCAACGTCCTGACTTTC
TRBJ2-5 TRBV4-1 few TRBD2 CASSQETSGGKETQYF TGCGCCAGCAGCCAAGAGACTAGCGGGGGCAAAGAGACCCAGTACTTC
TRBJ2-7 TRBV6-1 few NA CASSPWDASYEQYF TGTGCCAGCAGCCCCTGGGACGCTTCCTACGAGCAGTACTTC
TRBJ2-2 TRBV3-1 NA TRBD2 CASSQDLGGSDGELFF TGTGCCAGCAGCCAAGATTTAGGCGGGAGCGACGGGGAGCTGTTTTTT
TRBJ2-7 TRBV5-5 NA NA CASSLGPGSGAEGYEQYF TGTGCCAGCAGCTTGGGCCCCGGGAGCGGTGCAGAGGGGTACGAGCAGTACTTC
TRBJ1-5 TRBV5-8 few TRBD1 CASEGTGTGAGQPQHF TGTGCCAGCGAAGGAACCGGGACAGGGGCGGGTCAGCCCCAGCATTTT
TRBJ2-5 TRBV2 few NA CASSGLKETQYF TGTGCCAGCAGTGGGCTTAAAGAGACCCAGTACTTC
TRBJ2-3 TRBV9 few NA CASSVGRTGSSDTQYF TGTGCCAGCAGCGTAGGAAGGACTGGCTCGTCAGATACGCAGTATTTT
TRBJ2-6 TRBV7-2 many NA CASSPSDSGANVLTF TGTGCCAGCAGCCCCTCCGACTCTGGGGCCAACGTCCTGACTTTC
TRBJ2-7 TRBV7-9 NA NA CASSLRDTGYEQYF TGTGCCAGCAGCTTGCGGGACACGGGATACGAGCAGTACTTC
TRBJ2-1 TRBV7-9 NA TRBD1 CASSLGPGTGKPTNEQFF TGTGCCAGCAGCTTAGGTCCCGGGACAGGGAAACCGACCAATGAGCAGTTCTTC
TRBJ2-6 TRBV7-9 many NA CASSLETQSGANVLTF TGTGCCAGCAGCTTAGAGACACAGTCTGGGGCCAACGTCCTGACTTTC
TRBJ1-1 TRBV2 once TRBD1 CASRDRGAGAEAFF TGTGCCAGCAGGGACAGGGGGGCTGGGGCTGAAGCTTTCTTT
TRBJ2-2 TRBV9 few TRBD2 CASSVAGLAGPGELFF TGTGCCAGCAGCGTAGCGGGACTAGCGGGACCCGGGGAGCTGTTTTTT
TRBJ2-7 TRBV5-1 few NA CASSFSRGGYEQYF TGCGCCAGCAGCTTTTCCAGGGGGGGCTACGAGCAGTACTTC
TRBJ1-6 TRBV20-1 NA TRBD1 CSARGWKRDRNNSPLHF TGCAGTGCTAGAGGTTGGAAGCGGGACAGAAATAATTCACCCCTCCACTTT
TRBJ2-3 TRBV30 few NA CAWDYTGGTDTQYF TGTGCCTGGGATTACACCGGGGGCACAGATACGCAGTATTTT
TRBJ2-5 TRBV4-2 NA NA CASSQGARGVEPQYF TGTGCCAGCAGCCAAGGCGCCAGGGGAGTGGAGCCCCAGTACTTC
TRBJ2-2 TRBV7-9 many NA CASSPVRQMNTGELFF TGTGCCAGCAGCCCCGTGCGGCAGATGAACACCGGGGAGCTGTTTTTT
TRBJ2-7 TRBV15 NA NA CATSSLGEQYF TGTGCCACCAGCAGCCTGGGGGAGCAGTACTTC
TRBJ2-7 TRBV6-5 few NA CASRSLGVSESYERYF TGTGCCAGCAGAAGCCTAGGGGTTTCAGAATCCTACGAGCGGTACTTC
TRBJ1-1 TRBV20-1 few NA CSARPATVYMNTEAFF TGCAGTGCTAGACCAGCTACAGTATACATGAACACTGAAGCTTTCTTT
TRBJ2-7 TRBV6-5 many NA CASSYSSQGYEQYF TGTGCCAGCAGTTACTCGAGCCAGGGCTACGAGCAGTACTTC
TRBJ2-1 TRBV23-1 few TRBD1 CASSLTGVGDEQFF TGCGCCAGCAGTTTGACAGGGGTGGGAGATGAGCAGTTCTTC
TRBJ2-1 TRBV19 NA NA CASSAGTPLRNEQFF TGTGCCAGTAGTGCTGGGACACCCCTTCGAAATGAGCAGTTCTTC
TRBJ1-1 TRBV28 NA TRBD1 CASSGPGQERSVNTEAFF TGTGCCAGCAGCGGCCCGGGACAGGAGCGGTCCGTGAACACTGAAGCTTTCTTT
TRBJ2-6 TRBV7-6 many TRBD2 CASSPLRTSGSKGWSGANVLTF TGTGCCAGCAGCCCACTTCGGACTAGCGGGAGTAAGGGGTGGTCTGGGGCCAACGTCCTGACTTTC
TRBJ1-1 TRBV30 few NA CAWKQGVFEAFF TGTGCCTGGAAACAGGGAGTTTTTGAAGCTTTCTTT
TRBJ2-1 TRBV4-3 few TRBD1 CASSPQGTGGYNEQFF TGCGCCAGCAGCCCACAGGGGACAGGGGGATACAATGAGCAGTTCTTC
TRBJ1-3 TRBV9 NA NA CASSQGETSGNTIYF TGTGCCAGCAGCCAAGGGGAGACAAGCGGAAACACCATATATTTT
TRBJ2-1 TRBV4-1 few TRBD2 CASSQVPSGSYNEQFF TGCGCCAGCAGCCAGGTGCCTAGCGGTTCCTACAATGAGCAGTTCTTC
TRBJ1-5 TRBV2 NA NA CASSTGGEVHQPQHF TGTGCCAGCAGTACCGGGGGGGAGGTCCATCAGCCCCAGCATTTT
TRBJ2-6 TRBV7-7 many NA CASSPSGASGANVLTF TGTGCCAGCAGCCCTTCTGGGGCCTCTGGGGCCAACGTCCTGACTTTC
TRBJ2-1 TRBV11-2 NA NA CASSLEADSSYNEQFF TGTGCCAGCAGCTTAGAGGCGGACAGCTCCTACAATGAGCAGTTCTTC
TRBJ1-4 TRBV4-1 NA NA CASSPLFPGTNEKLFF TGCGCCAGCAGCCCGCTTTTTCCCGGCACTAATGAAAAACTGTTTTTT
TRBJ1-5 TRBV2 few NA CASSEVGRNQPQHF TGTGCCAGCAGTGAAGTGGGTCGCAATCAGCCCCAGCATTTT
TRBJ2-1 TRBV9 NA NA CASAPLDSYNEQFF TGTGCCAGCGCCCCCTTGGACAGTTACAATGAGCAGTTCTTC
TRBJ1-1 TRBV20-1 many NA CSARPRGFGAFF TGCAGTGCTAGACCCAGGGGATTTGGGGCTTTCTTT
TRBJ2-7 TRBV6-2/TRBV6-3 few NA CASSYVGYEQYF TGTGCCAGCAGTTACGTCGGATACGAGCAGTACTTC
TRBJ2-3 TRBV27 few TRBD1 CASSSTSRDRQGTDTRYF TGTGCCAGCAGTTCCACCTCCCGGGACAGGCAGGGTACAGATACGCGGTATTTT
TRBJ1-1 TRBV7-9 NA NA CASSFTQTAAFF TGTGCCAGCAGCTTCACCCAGACTGCAGCTTTCTTT